In its sample, the clone carrying this T cell receptor (beta chain) was seen once. This sample stems from a study of blood T cell repertoires in COVID-19. Across the whole study: COVID-19 samples, acute and convalescent, were from the United States, Italy and Spain. T cells, B-cell-depleted T cells, or PBMCs supplied cDNA or gDNA.

Looked up from germline, CDR1 is SEHNR and CDR2 is FQNEAQ (reference sequence). There are 16 residues in the CDR3. Trimming shortened V by 1 base and J by 4 bases, and 15 bases separated the two germline ends. Original processing notes: Reference gene primer amplification in the assay estimated nucleated cell counts. Assay: immunoSEQ multiplex PCR; the TCRdb copy retains only in-frame clones and omits some. Clone size and the V and J calls come from that table; the DNA yielded D and trimming. The sample holds about 140,000 clones, 75% to 90% seen once. Sequenced: peripheral blood. This chain connects TRBV7-9 to TRBJ2-3; TRBD1 might be the D (6 bases). The TCR sequence derives from a human donor in a cohort sampled during active COVID-19. CDR3 sequence: CASSLVGQTIADTQYF. CDR3 bases: TGTGCCAGCAGCTTAGTCGGACAGACCATTGCAGATACGCAGTATTTT.